The 32 T cell receptor beta chains listed next were all sequenced from one sample in a study of cytomegalovirus exposure and HLA in healthy donors. The PCR contained 60 Vbeta and 13 Jbeta primers. Sequenced by immunoSEQ multiplex PCR; TCRdb stores in-frame clones only, minus some. The table has 50,000 to 65,000 clones, around 80% seen once. Sequenced material: PBMCs. The source is a middle-aged woman in good health and CMV-seropositive.

This rearrangement joins TRBV2 to TRBJ2-3; D is perhaps TRBD1 (7 bases). CDR1 SNHLY and CDR2 FYNNEI come from the germline V gene. CDR3 length: 13 residues. With 6 bases removed from V and 3 bases from J, the gap between germline ends came to 10 bases. The CDR3 protein is CASRAGGTDTQYF. Written as DNA, the CDR3 is TGTGCCAGCAGAGCAGGGGGGACAGATACGCAGTATTTT.

The chain combines TRBV9 with TRBJ2-1; TRBD2 agrees at 7 bases. Germline CDR1 SGDLS, CDR2 YYNGEE. V dropped 0 bases and J dropped 4; count of bases not matched to a gene: 4. This CDR3 is built from 15 residues. The CDR3 DNA reads TGTGCCAGCAGCGTAGGTGGGGGGGTTTACAATGAGCAGTTCTTC. Translating gives CASSVGGGVYNEQFF. The full variable domain, rest sourced from reference TRBV9 and TRBJ2-1, is DSGVTQTPKHLITATGQRVTLRCSPRSGDLSVYWYQQSLDQGLQFLIQYYNGEERAKGNILERFSAQQFPDLHSELNLSSLELGDSALYFCASSVGGGVYNEQFFGPGTRLTVL.

This clone has just a few counts. The chain uses TRBV18 and TRBJ2-3; 11 nucleotides agree with TRBD1. J lost 5 bases, V lost 4 bases, and 2 bases had no gene match. The CDR3 sequence is 14 residues long. CDR1 KGHSH and CDR2 LQKENI come from the germline V gene. CDR3 amino acids: CASSQDRGQDTQYF. The CDR3 DNA reads TGTGCCAGCTCACAGGACAGGGGGCAAGATACGCAGTATTTT.

The gene calls are TRBV4-1 and TRBJ1-6; unclear D gene. Germline lookup yields CDR1 MGHRA and CDR2 YSYEKL. Trimming left V 0 bases short and J 9 bases short, with 12 bases between. The CDR3 runs 15 residues. CDR3 nucleotide sequence: TGCGCCAGCAGCCAAGACAGATCGATACGTTCACCCCTCCACTTT. This encodes CASSQDRSIRSPLHF.

The genes are TRBV5-1 and TRBJ2-1, with D possibly matching TRBD2 (5 bases). V was trimmed by 6 bases and J by 8 bases, leaving 24 bases between them. The CDR3 covers 16 residues. Per the germline V gene, CDR1 is SGHRS and CDR2 is YFSETQ. The CDR3, as DNA: TGCGCCAGCATTCAGGACTTGGGAGCCGGGCCGGATGAGCAGTTCTTC. Translated: CASIQDLGAGPDEQFF. The full variable domain, its missing parts supplied by reference TRBV5-1 and TRBJ2-1, is KAGVTQTPRYLIKTRGQQVTLSCSPISGHRSVSWYQQTPGQGLQFLFEYFSETQRNKGNFPGRFSGRQFSNSRSEMNVSTLELGDSALYLCASIQDLGAGPDEQFFGPGTRLTVL.

J is TRBJ1-1 and V is TRBV27; tentatively, D is TRBD1 (5 bases). The germline gives CDR1 MNHEY, CDR2 SMNVEV (reference sequence). The ends were cut back, 5 bases at V and 7 bases at J, with 20 bases in the middle. CDR3 size: 15 residues. CDR3 coding DNA: TGTGCCAGCAGTGCGATTGATCAGGGTAGGGATGAAGCTTTCTTT. This sequence encodes CASSAIDQGRDEAFF.

The chain joins TRBV5-4 to TRBJ2-5; a possible D gene is TRBD2 (7 bases). Trimming took 0 bases from V and 4 from J, leaving 16 bases between them. The CDR3 contains 16 residues. Per germline, CDR1 SGHNT and CDR2 YYREEE (reference sequence). The CDR3 coding sequence is TGTGCCAGCAGCTTGGAAAGGGGAGGGGGACGAGAGACCCAGTACTTC. Translating it yields CASSLERGGGRETQYF.

V is TRBV7-2 and J is TRBJ1-2; TRBD1 might be the D (6 bases). There are 14 residues in the CDR3. Germline V CDR1 and CDR2: SGHTA, FQGNSA. V was clipped by 3 bases and J by 4 bases, with 12 bases between them. CDR3 amino acids: CASSFGQMIYGYTF. As DNA, the CDR3 is TGTGCCAGCAGCTTTGGACAGATGATCTATGGCTACACCTTC.

This rearrangement joins TRBV7-8 to TRBJ1-1; tentative D call: TRBD1 (5 bases). Germline assignment: CDR1 SGHVS and CDR2 FQNEAQ. Trimming stripped 7 bases from V and 2 bases from J, with 14 bases between. The CDR3 contains 14 residues. CDR3 in DNA: TGTGCCAGCACCTCCGGGAGGGGAAACACTGAAGCTTTCTTT. Translating gives CASTSGRGNTEAFF.

V usage is TRBV2 and J usage is TRBJ1-2; D is unclear. Trimming stripped 1 base from V and 4 bases from J, with 13 bases between. The CDR3 contains 15 residues. Germline CDR1 and CDR2: SNHLY and FYNNEI. The CDR3, as DNA: TGTGCCAGCAGTGAAGGGCAGGTTGGGAGCTATGGCTACACCTTC. This sequence encodes CASSEGQVGSYGYTF. The complete variable domain, with remaining parts taken from reference TRBV2 and TRBJ1-2, reads EPEVTQTPSHQVTQMGQEVILRCVPISNHLYFYWYRQILGQKVEFLVSFYNNEISEKSEIFDDQFSVERPDGSNFTLKIRSTKLEDSAMYFCASSEGQVGSYGYTFGSGTRLTVV.

The chain carries TRBV4-3 and TRBJ2-7; 7 bases are shared with TRBD1. After removal of 0 bases from V and 7 bases from J, the junction contained 9 bases not matched to a gene. CDR3 length equals 15 residues. The germline V gene has CDR1 LGHNA and CDR2 YSLEER. The CDR3 DNA reads as TGCGCCAGCAGCCAAGATTTAGGGGGCCCATGGGAGCAGTACTTC. Its protein product is CASSQDLGGPWEQYF.

This clone was found once. The chain employs TRBV18 and TRBJ2-5, with D possibly matching TRBD1 (7 bases). The ends were cut back, 0 bases at V and 5 bases at J, with 13 bases in the middle. CDR1 and CDR2 (germline): KGHSH, LQKENI. This CDR3 region has 15 residues. CDR3 protein: CASSPPEGAGETQYF. CDR3 coding DNA: TGTGCCAGCTCACCACCGGAGGGGGCCGGGGAGACCCAGTACTTC.

The chain combines TRBV11-3 with TRBJ1-1; D not resolved. Trimming left V 4 bases short and J 4 bases short, with 10 bases between. The CDR3 spans 13 residues. Per the germline V gene, CDR1 is SGHNT and CDR2 is YENEEA. The CDR3 DNA sequence: TGTGCCAGCAGCTCCGGACGGGGCACTGAAGCTTTCTTT. Protein sequence: CASSSGRGTEAFF.

The chain uses TRBV30 and TRBJ1-4; maybe TRBD1 (6 bases). This CDR3 comprises 14 residues. CDR1 GTSNPN and CDR2 SVGIG come from the germline V gene (reference sequence). Trimming removed 4 bases at V and 3 bases at J, with 12 bases between. The CDR3 loop is CAWTEDSPNEKLFF. The CDR3 DNA follows: TGTGCCTGGACGGAGGACAGCCCTAATGAAAAACTGTTTTTT.

V and J are TRBV27 and TRBJ2-2, with 7 bases lining up with TRBD1. The length of the CDR3 is 15 residues. Unmatched junction bases numbered 12, after V lost 7 bases and J lost 7 bases. Germline CDR1 MNHEY, CDR2 SMNVEV (reference sequence). CDR3: CASMGKGGWDGELFF. The CDR3 region has the DNA TGTGCCAGCATGGGAAAAGGGGGCTGGGACGGGGAGCTGTTTTTT.

This chain uses TRBV18 with TRBJ2-3; D is perhaps TRBD2 (7 bases). The CDR3 covers 16 residues. The V and J ends lost 3 bases and 1 base respectively, with 14 bases between them. CDR1 and CDR2 from the germline V gene are KGHSH and LQKENI. CDR3: CASSPRGGGGTDTQYF. For the CDR3, the DNA is TGTGCCAGCTCACCCCGAGGGGGGGGCGGCACAGATACGCAGTATTTT.

This clone was seen a single time. This rearrangement joins TRBV29-1 to TRBJ2-1, with 8 bases identical to TRBD1. This CDR3 comprises 15 residues. With V trimmed by 4 bases and J by 4 bases, 9 bases remained unmatched. Per the germline V gene, CDR1 is SQVTM and CDR2 is ANQGSEA. The CDR3 here is CSVVKGQVGYNEQFF. For the CDR3, the DNA is TGCAGCGTTGTTAAGGGACAGGTGGGATACAATGAGCAGTTCTTC.

The chain recombines TRBV19 with TRBJ1-1; 8 nucleotides match TRBD1. This CDR3 region has 13 residues. The V and J ends lost 3 bases and 10 bases, in that order; junction bases with no gene match: 7. Germline loops: CDR1 LNHDA, CDR2 SQIVND (reference sequence). The CDR3 here is CASSIGQGGRAFF. The CDR3 nucleotides are TGTGCCAGTAGTATCGGACAGGGCGGAAGAGCTTTCTTT.

The rearrangement links TRBV27 to TRBJ1-5; D is unclear. Per the germline V gene, CDR1 is MNHEY and CDR2 is SMNVEV (reference sequence). The V gene lost 6 bases and the J gene lost 14 bases, with 20 bases spanning the gap. This CDR3 has 13 residues. CDR3 loop: CASSLTPMASKHF. In DNA, the CDR3 is TGTGCCAGCAGCCTAACCCCCATGGCTAGTAAGCATTTT.

This rearrangement joins TRBV6-5 to TRBJ2-3; D might be TRBD1 (5 bases). Germline CDR1 reads MNHEY; CDR2 reads SVGAGI. The V and J ends lost 8 bases and 3 bases respectively, with 12 bases between them. The CDR3 totals 13 residues. CDR3 protein: CASGRAITDTQYF. The CDR3 DNA reads TGTGCCAGCGGCAGGGCAATTACAGATACGCAGTATTTT.

This clone is labeled medium-sized. The chain combines TRBV6-4 with TRBJ2-2; 8 bases align to TRBD1. Germline V gives CDR1 MRHNA, CDR2 SNTAGT. There are 13 residues in the CDR3. V lost 6 bases to trimming and J lost 3 bases; unmatched junction nucleotides: 0. The CDR3 here is CASRTGDTGELFF. DNA for the CDR3: TGTGCCAGCAGGACAGGGGACACCGGGGAGCTGTTTTTT.

The gene calls are TRBV5-1 and TRBJ1-1, with D possibly being TRBD1 (6 bases). Germline assignment: CDR1 SGHRS and CDR2 YFSETQ. The CDR3 contains 14 residues. Trimming pared 4 bases from V and 1 base from J, leaving 11 bases between. The CDR3 spells CASSMRTANTEAFF. The CDR3 DNA reads as TGCGCCAGCAGCATGCGGACAGCGAACACTGAAGCTTTCTTT.

This chain uses TRBV5-1 with TRBJ1-1; unclear D gene. V dropped 4 bases and J dropped 7 bases, with 14 bases sitting between them. The germline gives CDR1 SGHRS, CDR2 YFSETQ. CDR3 length: 13 amino acids. The CDR3 bases are TGCGCCAGCAGCCCCCGGGAGCCGGATGAAGCTTTCTTT. It codes for CASSPREPDEAFF.

The chain links TRBV7-2 to TRBJ2-5; TRBD2 aligns across 8 bases. CDR1 is SGHTA, CDR2 FQGNSA, per germline. Trimming took 5 bases from V and 11 from J; bases not matched to a gene: 13. This CDR3 is 14 amino acids long. Here the CDR3 reads CASSPNTGGQEQYF. The DNA for the CDR3 is TGTGCCAGCAGCCCTAACACGGGGGGGCAAGAGCAGTACTTC.

The CDR3: CASKTLAGGYNEQFF. The CDR3 coding sequence is TGTGCCAGCAAAACTTTAGCGGGGGGGTACAATGAGCAGTTCTTC. The rearrangement uses TRBV2 and TRBJ2-1, with 11 bases identical to TRBD2. Germline CDR1 and CDR2: SNHLY and FYNNEI. CDR3 length equals 15 residues. V gave up 7 bases and J gave up 4 bases; unmatched junction bases: 6.

This CDR3 is CASSTLAGAVNEQFF. CDR3 bases: TGTGCCAGTAGTACCCTAGCGGGGGCCGTCAATGAGCAGTTCTTC. The genes are TRBV19 and TRBJ2-1; 10 positions match TRBD2. This CDR3 is 15 amino acids long. Trimming took 4 bases from V and 6 from J; bases not matched to a gene: 6. The V gene's germline CDR1 is LNHDA and CDR2 SQIVND (reference sequence). Based on the CDR3 plus reference TRBV19 and TRBJ2-1, the full variable domain is DGGITQSPKYLFRKEGQNVTLSCEQNLNHDAMYWYRQDPGQGLRLIYYSQIVNDFQKGDIAEGYSVSREKKESFPLTVTSAQKNPTAFYLCASSTLAGAVNEQFFGPGTRLTVL.

The rearrangement joins TRBV6-1 to TRBJ2-2, with TRBD2 as a possible D gene (5 bases). In germline, CDR1 is MNHNS, CDR2 SASEGT. There are 14 residues in the CDR3. V was pared by 5 bases and J by 1 base, with 8 bases between. CDR3 DNA sequence: TGTGCCAGCAGTTGGACTCAGAACACCGGGGAGCTGTTTTTT. This translates into CASSWTQNTGELFF.

V is TRBV27 and J is TRBJ2-3; D is possibly TRBD1 (5 bases). This CDR3 is built from 15 residues. Trimming took 6 bases from V and 0 from J, leaving 13 bases between them. CDR1 and CDR2 (germline): MNHEY, SMNVEV (reference sequence). The CDR3, as DNA: TGTGCCAGCAGCCAAACCAGGGATAGCACAGATACGCAGTATTTT. It is translated as CASSQTRDSTDTQYF.

The V gene is TRBV27, the J gene TRBJ1-2; maybe TRBD1 (5 bases). The CDR3 has 14 residues. Trimming shortened V by 1 base and J by 7 bases, and 13 bases separated the two germline ends. CDR1 and CDR2 from the germline V gene are MNHEY and SMNVEV (reference sequence). CDR3: CASSLWAREGGYTF. CDR3 sequence (DNA): TGTGCCAGCAGTTTATGGGCCAGGGAGGGTGGCTACACCTTC.

V gene TRBV5-6 combines with J gene TRBJ2-7, with D hard to call. The CDR3 extends over 15 amino acids. Germline V gene lookup returns CDR1 SGHDT and CDR2 YYEEEE. Deletions cut 4 bases from V and 5 bases from J, with 19 bases between. The CDR3 spells CASSGSRFYEDEQYF. In DNA, the CDR3 is TGTGCCAGCAGCGGTTCGCGGTTTTATGAGGACGAGCAGTACTTC.

The chain is built from TRBV5-4 and TRBJ2-2; 9 nucleotides match TRBD2. Germline V gives CDR1 SGHNT, CDR2 YYREEE (reference sequence). CDR3 length equals 16 residues. The junction had 9 bases not matched to a gene; V was cut back by 3 bases and J by 6 bases. The CDR3 nucleotides are TGTGCCAGCAGCTCGGTGGGCGGGGGGGCCCCCGGGGAGCTGTTTTTT. As protein: CASSSVGGGAPGELFF.

The rearrangement uses TRBV7-9 and TRBJ2-1; possibly TRBD1 for D (6 bases). CDR1 is SEHNR, CDR2 FQNEAQ, per germline (reference sequence). The CDR3 extends over 15 amino acids. Trimming took 4 bases from V and 7 from J, leaving 17 bases between them. The CDR3 spells CASSSSSLGGNEQFF. The CDR3 nucleotides read TGTGCCAGCAGCTCCTCGAGCTTAGGGGGTAATGAGCAGTTCTTC. Variable domain in full (rest from reference TRBV7-9 and TRBJ2-1): DTGVSQNPRHKITKRGQNVTFRCDPISEHNRLYWYRQTLGQGPEFLTYFQNEAQLEKSRLLSDRFSAERPKGSFSTLEIQRTEQGDSAMYLCASSSSSLGGNEQFFGPGTRLTVL.